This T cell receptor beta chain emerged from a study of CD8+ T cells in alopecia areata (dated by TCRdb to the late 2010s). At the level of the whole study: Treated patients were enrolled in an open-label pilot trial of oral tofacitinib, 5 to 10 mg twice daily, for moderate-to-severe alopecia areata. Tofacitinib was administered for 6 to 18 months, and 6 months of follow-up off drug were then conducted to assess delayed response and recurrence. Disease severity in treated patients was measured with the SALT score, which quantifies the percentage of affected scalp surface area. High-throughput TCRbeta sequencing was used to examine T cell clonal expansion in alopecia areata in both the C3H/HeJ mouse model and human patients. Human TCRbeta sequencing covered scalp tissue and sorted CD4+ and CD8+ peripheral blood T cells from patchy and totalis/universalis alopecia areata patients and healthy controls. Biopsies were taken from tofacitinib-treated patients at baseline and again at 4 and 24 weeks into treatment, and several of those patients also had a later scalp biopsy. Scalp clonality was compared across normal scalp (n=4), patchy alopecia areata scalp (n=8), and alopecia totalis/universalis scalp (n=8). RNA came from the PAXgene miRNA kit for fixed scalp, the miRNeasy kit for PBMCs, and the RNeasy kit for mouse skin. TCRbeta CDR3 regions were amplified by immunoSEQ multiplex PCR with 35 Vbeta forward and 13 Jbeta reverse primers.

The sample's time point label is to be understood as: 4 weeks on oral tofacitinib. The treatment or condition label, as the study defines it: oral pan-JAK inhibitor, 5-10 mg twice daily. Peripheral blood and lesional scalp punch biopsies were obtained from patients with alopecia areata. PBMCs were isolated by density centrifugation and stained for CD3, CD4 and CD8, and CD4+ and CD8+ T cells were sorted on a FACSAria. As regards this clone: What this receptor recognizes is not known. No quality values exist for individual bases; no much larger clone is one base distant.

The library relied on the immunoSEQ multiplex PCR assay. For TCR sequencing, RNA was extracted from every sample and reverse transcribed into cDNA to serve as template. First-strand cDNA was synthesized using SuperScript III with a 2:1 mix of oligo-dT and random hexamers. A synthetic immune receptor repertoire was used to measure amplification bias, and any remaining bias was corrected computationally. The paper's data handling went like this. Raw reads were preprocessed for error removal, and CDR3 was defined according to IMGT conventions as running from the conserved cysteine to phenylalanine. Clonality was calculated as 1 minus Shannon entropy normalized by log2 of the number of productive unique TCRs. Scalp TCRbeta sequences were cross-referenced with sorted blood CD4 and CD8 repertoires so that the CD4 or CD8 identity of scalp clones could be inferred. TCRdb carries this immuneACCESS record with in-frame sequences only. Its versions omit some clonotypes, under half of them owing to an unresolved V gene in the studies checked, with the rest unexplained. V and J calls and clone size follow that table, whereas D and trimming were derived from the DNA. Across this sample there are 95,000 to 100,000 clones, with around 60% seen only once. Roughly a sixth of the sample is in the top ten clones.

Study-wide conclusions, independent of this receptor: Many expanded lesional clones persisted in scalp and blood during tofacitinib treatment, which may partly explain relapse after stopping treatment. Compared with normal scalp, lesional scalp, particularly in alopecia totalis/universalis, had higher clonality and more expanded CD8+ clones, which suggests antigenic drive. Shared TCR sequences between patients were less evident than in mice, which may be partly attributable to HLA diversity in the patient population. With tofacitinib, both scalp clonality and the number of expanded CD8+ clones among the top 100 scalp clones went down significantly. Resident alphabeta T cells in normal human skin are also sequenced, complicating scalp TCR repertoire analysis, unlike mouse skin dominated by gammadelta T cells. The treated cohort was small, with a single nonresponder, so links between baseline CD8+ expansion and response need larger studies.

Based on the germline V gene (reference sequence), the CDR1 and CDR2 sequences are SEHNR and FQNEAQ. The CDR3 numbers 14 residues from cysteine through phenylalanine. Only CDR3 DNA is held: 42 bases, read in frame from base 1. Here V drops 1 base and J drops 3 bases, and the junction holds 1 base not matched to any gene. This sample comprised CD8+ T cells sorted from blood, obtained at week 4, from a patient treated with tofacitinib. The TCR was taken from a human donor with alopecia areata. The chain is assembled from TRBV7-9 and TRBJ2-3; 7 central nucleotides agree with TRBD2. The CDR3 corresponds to CASSLGAGTDTQYF. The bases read TGTGCCAGCAGCTTAGGAGCGGGAACAGATACGCAGTATTTT.